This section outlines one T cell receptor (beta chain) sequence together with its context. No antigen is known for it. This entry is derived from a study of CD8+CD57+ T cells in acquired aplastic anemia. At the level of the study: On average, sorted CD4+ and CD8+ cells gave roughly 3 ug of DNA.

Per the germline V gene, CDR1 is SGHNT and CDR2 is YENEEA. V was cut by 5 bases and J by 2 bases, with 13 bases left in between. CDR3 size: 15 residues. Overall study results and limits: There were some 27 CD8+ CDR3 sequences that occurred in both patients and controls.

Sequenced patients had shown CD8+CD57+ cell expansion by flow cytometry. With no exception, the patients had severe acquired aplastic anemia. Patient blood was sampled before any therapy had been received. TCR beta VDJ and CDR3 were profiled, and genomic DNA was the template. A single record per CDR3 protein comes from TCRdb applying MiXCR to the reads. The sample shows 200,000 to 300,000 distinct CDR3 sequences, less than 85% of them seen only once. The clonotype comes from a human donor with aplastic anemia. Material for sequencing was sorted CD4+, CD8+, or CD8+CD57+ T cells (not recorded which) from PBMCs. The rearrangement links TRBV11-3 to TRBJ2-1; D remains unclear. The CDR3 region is CASSIHRRAYNEQFF. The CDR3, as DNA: TGTGCCAGCAGCATACATAGAAGAGCCTACAATGAGCAGTTCTTC.